The 20 T cell receptor beta chains below all came from one sample that was sequenced in a study of blood T cells in healthy people across ages. A second about 6 to 12 cycle PCR used barcoded and J-beta primers. Each CDR3 protein gets one entry after TCRdb re-called the 5' RACE reads with MiXCR. The table has approximately 960,000 distinct CDR3 sequences, about 29% seen once; the top ten hold roughly a tenth. The sample also formed part of further work on T cells of mothers and their children.

Sequencing input: blood. The receptors were gathered from a woman between 40 and 55 years old in good health.

Note on this clonotype: A much larger clone differs from this one at a single base, so this may be a read error. The DNA for the CDR3 is TGCGCCAGCAGCCTCCCCCCGGTATACGAGCAGTTCTTC. It yields the protein CASSLPPVYEQFF. V is TRBV5-1 and J is TRBJ2-1, with unresolved D. Germline V CDR1 and CDR2: SGHRS, YFSETQ. The CDR3 extends over 13 amino acids. Between the trimmed V and J ends, which lost 4 bases and 10 bases, there was a span of 15 bases.

This chain uses TRBV5-1 with TRBJ2-3, with TRBD2 matching 12 bases. The CDR3 runs 17 residues. V lost 1 base, J lost 0 bases, and 3 bases stayed unmatched. Germline V gives CDR1 SGHRS, CDR2 YFSETQ. CDR3 coding DNA: TGCGCCAGCAGCTTGCGGACTAGCGGGGCTAGCACAGATACGCAGTATTTT. Translating it yields CASSLRTSGASTDTQYF.

This clonotype was seen ten or more times. The chain is built from TRBV20-1 and TRBJ2-1; D call uncertain. From germline, CDR1 is DFQATT and CDR2 SNEGSKA (reference sequence). The CDR3 totals 14 residues. V was shortened by 3 bases and J by 7 bases, with 16 bases between the two germline ends. The CDR3 protein is CSASDPTAGNEQFF. CDR3 DNA sequence: TGCAGTGCTAGTGACCCTACAGCTGGAAATGAGCAGTTCTTC.

This clonotype was detected ten times or more. The chain combines TRBV9 with TRBJ2-7; D tentatively fits TRBD1 or TRBD2 (6 bases each). Deletions cut 0 bases from V and 2 bases from J, with 15 bases between. Germline CDR1 is SGDLS and CDR2 is YYNGEE. CDR3 length: 16 amino acids. This CDR3 reads CASSVGLGGKAYEQYF. The CDR3 DNA reads as TGTGCCAGCAGCGTAGGGTTGGGGGGCAAGGCCTACGAGCAGTACTTC.

This clonotype was detected ten times or more. V gene TRBV10-3 combines with J gene TRBJ2-1, with D tentatively TRBD1 (7 bases). This CDR3 has 14 amino acids. V was pared by 6 bases and J by 5 bases, with 14 bases between. CDR1 is ENHRY and CDR2 is SYGVKD in the germline V gene. For the CDR3, the DNA is TGTGCCATCAGCGACCCAGGGGGGCACAATGAGCAGTTCTTC. Translating it yields CAISDPGGHNEQFF.

This clonotype was seen only once. V is TRBV11-2 and J is TRBJ2-7, with TRBD1 matching over 8 bases. Germline CDR1 SGHAT, CDR2 FQNNGV. This CDR3 comprises 15 residues. V lost 4 bases to trimming and J lost 3 bases; unmatched junction nucleotides: 8. Here the CDR3 DNA reads TGTGCCAGCAGCTCGGGGTGGGACAGGAACTACGAGCAGTACTTC. Protein: CASSSGWDRNYEQYF.

Remarks on this clonotype: Germline is not matched at one junction end, which may reflect a read error. The CDR3 region has the DNA TGTGCCAGCAGTACGGGACAGGGGACCTACGGGCAGTACTTC. As protein: CASSTGQGTYGQYF. J is TRBJ2-7 and V is TRBV25-1; 10 positions match TRBD1. In germline, CDR1 is MGHDK, CDR2 SYGVNS. The CDR3 runs to 14 residues.

Details on this clonotype: Because the CDR3's place on the DNA is in doubt, the DNA is left out and the CDR3 is given as listed by TCRdb. The chain employs TRBV12-3 or TRBV12-4 and TRBJ2-7; the D call of TRBD2 is as the table states it, not checked on the DNA. The CDR3 sequence runs 13 residues, both termini included. The CDR3 loop reads CASSSSAGYERYF.

The chain employs TRBV29-1 and TRBJ1-1; 8 bases are a match to TRBD1. Germline CDR1 and CDR2: SQVTM and ANQGSEA. The CDR3 is 14 amino acids. Germline trimming cut 6 bases from V and 7 bases from J; bases unmatched to any gene: 13. DNA for the CDR3: TGCAGCGTGGATGAACAGGGGGATCTGGGTGAAGCTTTCTTT. This gives the protein CSVDEQGDLGEAFF.

With regard to this clonotype: A much larger clone differs by one base, so this may be a read error. CDR3 loop: CACTPNLRDSMNTEAFF. For the CDR3, the DNA is TGTGCCTGCACCCCTAATCTCCGGGACAGCATGAACACTGAAGCTTTCTTT. V and J are TRBV5-5 and TRBJ1-1; TRBD1 matches at 7 bases. Trimming cost V 10 bases and J 0 bases; bases outside gene matches: 18. CDR1 and CDR2 (germline): SGHKS, YYEKEE (reference sequence). The CDR3 runs to 17 residues.

V and J are TRBV14 and TRBJ1-1, with D possibly TRBD1 on 5 matching bases. Germline loops: CDR1 SGHDN, CDR2 FVKESK. With 5 bases removed from V and 7 bases from J, the gap between germline ends came to 14 bases. The CDR3 extends over 13 amino acids. The CDR3 spells CASSSPGTGEAFF. The CDR3 DNA reads as TGTGCCAGCAGCTCCCCCGGGACGGGTGAAGCTTTCTTT.

This clonotype was recorded a few times. In DNA, the CDR3 is TGTGCCAGCAGTGTTACTACAGGGTTAGCTGAGCAGTTCTTC. Translation: CASSVTTGLAEQFF. V usage is TRBV28 and J usage is TRBJ2-1, with D tentatively TRBD1 (6 bases). V gave up 5 bases and J gave up 9 bases, with 17 bases separating them. Germline values: CDR1 MDHEN, CDR2 SYDVKM. The CDR3 consists of 14 residues.

This chain connects TRBV20-1 to TRBJ2-5; possible D gene TRBD2, 6 bases. The CDR3 has 14 amino acids. Trimming removed 6 bases from V and 5 bases from J, with 19 bases in between. Germline-derived CDR1 and CDR2 are DFQATT and SNEGSKA (reference sequence). CDR3 region: CSATKGLLWETQYF. CDR3 DNA: TGCAGTGCCACGAAGGGACTGCTCTGGGAGACCCAGTACTTC.

The chain uses TRBV20-1 and TRBJ2-7; D not certain. Germline V gene sequence: CDR1 DFQATT, CDR2 SNEGSKA (reference sequence). Deletions cut 5 bases from V and 1 base from J, with 9 bases between. The CDR3 is 12 amino acids. CDR3 sequence reads: CSALGRSYEQYF. DNA for the CDR3: TGCAGTGCTTTGGGCAGATCCTACGAGCAGTACTTC.

The CDR3: CASSLTTGVVDIQYF. The CDR3, as DNA: TGTGCCAGCAGTCTAACGACAGGGGTGGTGGACATTCAGTACTTC. The chain combines TRBV6-1 with TRBJ2-4; 8 bases are a match to TRBD1. This CDR3 region has 15 residues. After removal of 5 bases from V and 8 bases from J, the junction contained 11 bases not matched to a gene. The V gene's germline CDR1 is MNHNS and CDR2 SASEGT.

This sequence joins TRBV18 and TRBJ2-5, with 10 bases identical to TRBD1. The CDR3 has 13 amino acids. V lost 5 bases and J lost 11; bases outside the gene matches: 8. CDR1 KGHSH and CDR2 LQKENI come from the germline V gene. CDR3 coding DNA: TGTGCCAGCTCATCGGAGCCGGGACAGGGGCAGTACTTC. Residues: CASSSEPGQGQYF.

This clonotype was recorded at least ten times. The genes are TRBV12-3 or TRBV12-4 and TRBJ2-5; no clear D. The V end was cut by 5 bases, the J end by 11 bases, with 12 bases between. This CDR3 spans 11 amino acids. The CDR3 DNA reads TGTGCCAGCAGTATATCTTCGGAGCAGTACTTC. Its translation: CASSISSEQYF.

This clonotype showed up many times. J is TRBJ2-1 and V is TRBV28; TRBD2 aligns across 8 bases. V was pared by 5 bases and J by 6 bases, with 12 bases of the junction left unmatched. Germline V gene sequence: CDR1 MDHEN, CDR2 SYDVKM. The CDR3 runs to 16 residues. CDR3 loop: CASSGLLAGIFNEQFF. The CDR3 DNA reads as TGTGCCAGCAGTGGCCTGCTAGCGGGCATCTTCAATGAGCAGTTCTTC. The entire variable domain, with the rest obtained from reference TRBV28 and TRBJ2-1, is as follows: DVKVTQSSRYLVKRTGEKVFLECVQDMDHENMFWYRQDPGLGLRLIYFSYDVKMKEKGDIPEGYSVSREKKERFSLILESASTNQTSMYLCASSGLLAGIFNEQFFGPGTRLTVL.

In its sample, this clonotype was seen a few times. This chain joins TRBV2 and TRBJ1-1; 11 bases line up with TRBD1. Germline CDR1 is SNHLY and CDR2 is FYNNEI. With 6 bases clipped from V and 10 bases from J, the junction kept 13 bases outside the gene matches. There are 15 residues in the CDR3. The CDR3: CASSGWRTGGTSAFF. CDR3 bases: TGTGCCAGCAGCGGATGGAGGACAGGGGGCACATCAGCTTTCTTT.

A note on this clonotype: A much larger clone differs by one base, so this may be a read error. The V gene is TRBV24-1, the J gene TRBJ2-1; 9 bases are shared with TRBD2. V trimming: 5 bases; J trimming: 8 bases; junction bases outside the gene matches: 12. Germline CDR1 KGHDR, CDR2 SFDVKD. The CDR3 totals 16 residues. The CDR3 DNA reads as TGTGCCACCAGTGGCGTTACCGGGACTAGCCGCGATGAGCAGTTCTTC. As protein: CATSGVTGTSRDEQFF.